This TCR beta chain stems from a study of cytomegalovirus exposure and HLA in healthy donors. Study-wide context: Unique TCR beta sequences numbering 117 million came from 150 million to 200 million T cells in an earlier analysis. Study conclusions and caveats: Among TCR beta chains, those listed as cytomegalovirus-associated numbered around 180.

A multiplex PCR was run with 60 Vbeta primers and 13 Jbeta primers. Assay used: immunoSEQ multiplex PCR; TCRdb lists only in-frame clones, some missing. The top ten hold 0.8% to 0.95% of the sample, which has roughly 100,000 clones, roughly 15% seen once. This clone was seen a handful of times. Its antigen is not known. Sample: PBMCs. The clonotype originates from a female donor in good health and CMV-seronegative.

The CDR3 is CASSPTGLTTDEKLFF. As DNA, the CDR3 is TGTGCCAGCAGCCCGACAGGGTTGACAACCGATGAAAAACTGTTTTTT. The rearrangement uses TRBV7-2 and TRBJ1-4; 7 bases are shared with TRBD1. The junction had 12 bases not matched to a gene; V was cut back by 5 bases and J by 6 bases. The CDR3 has 16 amino acids. Germline loops: CDR1 SGHTA, CDR2 FQGNSA.